The rows below give T cell receptor beta chains drawn from one sample of a study of T-cell memory formation after mild COVID-19. TCRdb called the 5' RACE reads again in MiXCR, with one record for every CDR3 protein. The table records around 200,000 distinct CDR3 sequences, 20% to 25% of them present only once. The sequencing input was PBMCs or a T cell subset sorted from them (not recorded which). The receptors stem from an adult woman who had mild COVID-19 (a few samples of this study predate the infection). Cell type and time point are not known. Each CDR3 is given with its conserved first and last residue. D genes are given only for firm matches. Not every row has a clone size; where given, it reads once, few, many or a size class.

V	J	D	size	DNA	CDR3
TRBV6-1	TRBJ2-1	NA	few	TGTGCCAGCAGTGAAGCCAACAATGAGCAGTTCTTC	CASSEANNEQFF
TRBV10-2	TRBJ2-7	TRBD1	NA	TGCGCCAGCAGTGGCCGGGACAGGTCCTACGAGCAGTACTTC	CASSGRDRSYEQYF
TRBV18	TRBJ1-2	TRBD1	once	TGTGCCAGCTCACCGGGAGGGGGCGCGTACTATGGCTACACCTTC	CASSPGGGAYYGYTF
TRBV5-1	TRBJ1-3	NA	few	TGCGCCAGCAGCCCTTCTGGAAACACCATATATTTT	CASSPSGNTIYF
TRBV12-3/TRBV12-4	TRBJ1-2	NA	NA	TGTGCCAGCAGTTCCGTCGGGACGACCGGGGGCTACACCTTC	CASSSVGTTGGYTF
TRBV12-3/TRBV12-4	TRBJ2-3	TRBD1	NA	TGTGCCAGCAGTTTATCCGACAGGGGACCAGATACGCAGTATTTT	CASSLSDRGPDTQYF
TRBV5-4	TRBJ2-3	NA	once	TGTGCCAGCAGCACCCCAGGGTGGCGGTCAGATACGCAGTATTTT	CASSTPGWRSDTQYF
TRBV2	TRBJ2-3	NA	once	TGTGCCAGCAGTCACACGGACGCACCGGGGGAATTTAGCACAGATACGCAGTATTTT	CASSHTDAPGEFSTDTQYF
TRBV11-2	TRBJ2-7	TRBD1	NA	TGTGCCAGCAGCTTAGGTTGGGCCAGGGGGTACGAGCAGTACTTC	CASSLGWARGYEQYF
TRBV6-2/TRBV6-3	TRBJ2-2	TRBD1	few	TGTGCCAGTGCCGGGACAGAGGCCACCGGGGAGCTGTTTTTT	CASAGTEATGELFF
TRBV9	TRBJ2-3	NA	NA	TGTGCCAGCAGCTCGGAAGGAGATACGCAGTATTTT	CASSSEGDTQYF
TRBV2	TRBJ2-5	NA	NA	TGTGCCAGCAGTGAACCCACCCGAGAGACCCAGTACTTC	CASSEPTRETQYF
TRBV6-2/TRBV6-3	TRBJ2-1	NA	NA	TGTGCCAGCAGTTACCAAGCCTGGCTCTCCTACAATGAGCAGTTCTTC	CASSYQAWLSYNEQFF
TRBV5-4	TRBJ2-7	TRBD1	few	TGTGCCAGCAGCGCGGGACAGGGGGTCTACGAGCAGTACTTC	CASSAGQGVYEQYF
TRBV7-6	TRBJ2-1	TRBD2	NA	TGTGCCAGCAGCGAACTAGCGGGAGGGCTCAATGAGCAGTTCTTC	CASSELAGGLNEQFF
TRBV5-6	TRBJ2-7	NA	few	TGTGCCAGCAGCCCGGACGTCAGCTCCTACGAGCAGTACTTC	CASSPDVSSYEQYF
TRBV14	TRBJ2-1	NA	NA	TGTGCCAGCAGCCAAGATCGGGGAAATGAGCAGTTCTTC	CASSQDRGNEQFF
TRBV29-1	TRBJ1-1	TRBD1	once	TGCAGCGTTGGGAGGGGGCAGCACAAAGCTTTCTTT	CSVGRGQHKAFF
TRBV9	TRBJ2-7	NA	few	TGTGCCAGCAGCGTAAGGACTGGCTACGAGCAGTACTTC	CASSVRTGYEQYF
TRBV9	TRBJ2-1	NA	NA	TGTGCCAGCAGCGTATACGGAGACAATGAGCAGTTCTTC	CASSVYGDNEQFF
TRBV7-9	TRBJ2-3	TRBD2	NA	TGTGCCAGCAGCCGGACTAGCGGGGGAACCAGGGCAGATACGCAGTATTTT	CASSRTSGGTRADTQYF
TRBV3-1	TRBJ1-1	NA	NA	TGTGCCAGCAGCCTGACCGGGACTGGGAACACTGAAGCTTTCTTT	CASSLTGTGNTEAFF
TRBV4-2	TRBJ2-7	TRBD2	NA	TGTGCCAGCAGCCAAGGAGGGACTAGCGCCTACGAGCAGTACTTC	CASSQGGTSAYEQYF
TRBV9	TRBJ1-5	TRBD1	few	TGTGCCAGCAGCCCCGGGACAGGGTATCAGCCCCAGCATTTT	CASSPGTGYQPQHF
TRBV12-3/TRBV12-4	TRBJ1-2	NA	few	TGTGCCAGCGGGGAGGGCCCCAGGGATGGCTACACCTTC	CASGEGPRDGYTF
TRBV3-1	TRBJ2-5	TRBD2	few	TGTGCCAGCAGCCAAGAGAGGGCTAGCGGGAGCCCTGCTCGAGAAGAGACCCAGTACTTC	CASSQERASGSPAREETQYF
TRBV6-5	TRBJ2-1	NA	few	TGTGCCAGCAGGGACTTTTTCGGGAATGAGCAGTTCTTC	CASRDFFGNEQFF
TRBV29-1	TRBJ1-4	TRBD1	NA	TGCAGCGTTCCGGGACAGTTCCAAGATGAAAAACTGTTTTTT	CSVPGQFQDEKLFF
TRBV11-3	TRBJ2-1	NA	NA	TGTGCCAGCAGCTTAGTAGGAGGGCTAAACAATGAGCAGTTCTTC	CASSLVGGLNNEQFF
TRBV11-2	TRBJ2-1	NA	many	TGTGCCAGCATCTCCGCCAGGGAATATGGGGATGAGCAGTTCTTC	CASISAREYGDEQFF
TRBV27	TRBJ2-3	TRBD1	NA	TGTGCCAGCAGTATAGTAGGACAGGCGTCTAGCACAGATACGCAGTATTTT	CASSIVGQASSTDTQYF
TRBV20-1	TRBJ1-2	NA	NA	TGCAGTGCTAGAGATGATAGAGGGGTAGGAGAAAACTATGGCTACACCTTC	CSARDDRGVGENYGYTF
TRBV29-1	TRBJ2-7	TRBD1	many	TGCAGCGCCTACCCGGGACAGGGAACGGATGAGCAGTACTTC	CSAYPGQGTDEQYF
TRBV9	TRBJ2-3	NA	few	TGTGCCAGCAGCGTAGTCGGGTCTAGGGCAGATACGCAGTATTTT	CASSVVGSRADTQYF
TRBV9	TRBJ1-1	NA	few	TGTGCCAGCAGCGTAGGGCAGAGCCTGAACACTGAAGCTTTCTTT	CASSVGQSLNTEAFF
TRBV5-1	TRBJ2-7	TRBD1	few	TGCGCCAGCAGCCCAGGGACAGGGGGCGAGTACGAGCAGTACTTC	CASSPGTGGEYEQYF
TRBV6-5	TRBJ2-7	TRBD1	NA	TGCGCCAGCAGCCCGGGACAGGGCTACTACGAGCAGTACTTC	CASSPGQGYYEQYF
TRBV7-6	TRBJ2-7	NA	NA	TGTGCCAGCAGCGAAAGCGGGTCCACCTACGAGCAGTACTTC	CASSESGSTYEQYF
TRBV6-5	TRBJ1-2	TRBD1	few	TGTGCCAGCAGTACCCCCGGACAGGGGATCTATGGCTACACCTTC	CASSTPGQGIYGYTF
TRBV29-1	TRBJ2-7	TRBD2	NA	TGCAGCGTGGATCTAGCGGGAGAGCAGTACTTC	CSVDLAGEQYF
TRBV11-2	TRBJ1-1	TRBD1	NA	TGTGCCAGCAGCCCAGGGACAGGGGAGAATGGCCGGTGGGCTGAAGCTTTCTTT	CASSPGTGENGRWAEAFF